The 2 T cell receptor beta chains below come from one sample, sequenced in a study of shared clonotypes between healthy human individuals. The protocol was immunoSEQ multiplex PCR, while the TCRdb copy is restricted to in-frame clones and leaves out a portion. The sample comprises hundreds of thousands of clones, roughly 87% of which are singletons, and roughly 17% rests with the top ten. Sequenced input: memory CD8+ T cells sorted from blood. Subset denoted: CD45RO+ cells pooled with CCR7-negative TemRA cells. The receptor set was obtained from a man in his late teens or twenties in good health.

This chain links TRBV29-1 with TRBJ2-3, with a possible D match to TRBD1 (7 bases). CDR1 is SQVTM and CDR2 is ANQGSEA in the germline V gene. This CDR3 region has 17 residues. V was trimmed by 0 bases and J by 2 bases, leaving 18 bases between them. Written as DNA, the CDR3 is TGCAGCGTTGAAGATTATGGAGGGGGACAGCCCACAGATACGCAGTATTTT. Protein: CSVEDYGGGQPTDTQYF.

The V call is TRBV29-1, the J call TRBJ1-4, with a weak D call TRBD1 (5 bases). V lost 4 bases and J 5 bases, leaving 14 bases between the germline ends. The CDR3 is 14 residues long. Per germline, CDR1 SQVTM and CDR2 ANQGSEA. The CDR3 reads CSVGTGGINEKLFF. CDR3 coding DNA: TGCAGCGTTGGTACGGGGGGTATAAATGAAAAACTGTTTTTT. The whole variable domain, remainder taken from reference TRBV29-1 and TRBJ1-4, is SAVISQKPSRDICQRGTSLTIQCQVDSQVTMMFWYRQQPGQSLTLIATANQGSEATYESGFVIDKFPISRPNLTFSTLTVSNMSPEDSSIYLCSVGTGGINEKLFFGSGTQLSVL.